One sample yielded the 13 T cell receptor beta chains listed below, sequenced in a study of T cell responses to AZD1222 COVID-19 vaccine. Profiling relied on immunoSEQ multiplex PCR, and the TCRdb table lists in-frame clones only, not all of them. The profile shows roughly 270,000 clones, roughly 93% of them singletons. This specimen consisted of peripheral blood, obtained 28 days after the second AZD1222 dose. Receptors were obtained from an adult who received the AZD1222 COVID-19 vaccine.

J is TRBJ2-7 and V is TRBV5-1; 8 bases line up with TRBD1. Germline trimming cut 4 bases from V and 6 bases from J; bases unmatched to any gene: 9. Germline V gene lookup returns CDR1 SGHRS and CDR2 YFSETQ. The CDR3 is 14 amino acids. The chain's CDR3 is CASSRGQGPSEQYF. The CDR3 nucleotides read TGCGCCAGCAGCAGAGGACAGGGTCCATCCGAGCAGTACTTC.

V usage is TRBV4-3 and J usage is TRBJ2-1; TRBD1 aligns across 10 bases. The V and J ends lost 3 bases and 1 base, in that order; junction bases with no gene match: 15. The CDR3 covers 20 residues. CDR1 is LGHNA, CDR2 YSLEER, per germline. CDR3 sequence: CASSHGPGTGAGKSYNEQFF. The DNA of the CDR3 is TGCGCCAGCAGCCATGGCCCCGGGACAGGGGCGGGAAAGTCCTACAATGAGCAGTTCTTC.

The chain joins TRBV3-1 (or the pseudogene TRBV3-2) to TRBJ2-1; TRBD2 matches at 13 bases. This CDR3 contains 15 residues. The trim removed 4 bases at V and 8 bases at J, leaving 5 bases unmatched. Germline CDR1 is LGHDT and CDR2 is YNNKEL (reference sequence). The CDR3 region is CASSPTSGGWDEQFF. The CDR3 DNA reads TGTGCCAGCAGCCCGACTAGCGGGGGGTGGGATGAGCAGTTCTTC.

The genes are TRBV5-1 and TRBJ2-3; 7 nucleotides align to TRBD2. The CDR3 runs to 14 residues. The V gene end was trimmed by 3 bases and the J gene end by 0 bases; junction bases not matched to a gene: 1. The germline CDR1 and CDR2 sequences are SGHRS and YFSETQ. In nucleotides, the CDR3 is TGCGCCAGCAGCTCACTAGCGAGCACAGATACGCAGTATTTT. Its translation: CASSSLASTDTQYF.

J is TRBJ2-1 and V is TRBV19; perhaps TRBD2 as D (6 bases). The germline V gene encodes CDR1 LNHDA and CDR2 SQIVND (reference sequence). Trimming stripped 6 bases from V and 4 bases from J, with 10 bases between. The length of the CDR3 is 13 residues. CDR3 sequence: CASRPAGYNEQFF. The CDR3 DNA sequence: TGTGCCAGTAGGCCCGCGGGGTACAATGAGCAGTTCTTC.

The V call is TRBV5-1, the J call TRBJ2-1; 8 positions agree with TRBD2. The trim removed 1 base at V and 8 bases at J, leaving 11 bases unmatched. The CDR3 consists of 16 residues. The germline V gene has CDR1 SGHRS and CDR2 YFSETQ. The CDR3 region has the DNA TGCGCCAGCAGCTTGTTGGGCGGGGGGTCTTTCGATGAGCAGTTCTTC. As protein: CASSLLGGGSFDEQFF.

V is TRBV28 and J is TRBJ2-1; no firm D call. CDR1 is MDHEN, CDR2 SYDVKM, per germline. The V and J ends lost 2 bases and 2 bases respectively, with 7 bases between them. The CDR3 length is 14 residues. CDR3 DNA sequence: TGTGCCAGCAGTTTAAGGGCCGCCTACAATGAGCAGTTCTTC. Protein: CASSLRAAYNEQFF.

Remarks on this clone: The same CDR3 is also encoded by other DNA sequences in this sample. The chain employs TRBV7-9 and TRBJ2-7; tentatively, D is TRBD1 or TRBD2 (7 bases each). CDR1 SEHNR and CDR2 FQNEAQ come from the germline V gene (reference sequence). This CDR3 has 13 residues. Between the trimmed V and J ends, which lost 5 bases and 2 bases, there was a span of 10 bases. CDR3 bases: TGTGCCAGCAGCGCAGGGGGGGCCTACGAGCAGTACTTC. It is translated as CASSAGGAYEQYF.

The chain combines TRBV5-6 with TRBJ1-4; D gene ambiguous. V lost 4 bases, J lost 9 bases, and 13 bases lay in between. CDR1 and CDR2 (germline): SGHDT, YYEEEE. CDR3 size: 13 residues. CDR3 in DNA: TGTGCCAGCAGCCCGCCGGCCGGGAAAAAACTGTTTTTT. Translation: CASSPPAGKKLFF.

The chain links TRBV10-3 to TRBJ1-2; D gene ambiguous. The V gene's germline CDR1 is ENHRY and CDR2 SYGVKD. This CDR3 is 13 amino acids long. V shed 4 bases and J shed 5 bases, with 11 bases lying between them. The CDR3 nucleotides are TGTGCCATCAGTGCGGCAGCAGAGTATGGCTACACCTTC. It specifies CAISAAAEYGYTF.

This chain uses TRBV11-2 with TRBJ1-1; a weak D match, TRBD1 (5 bases). This CDR3 has 15 residues. V was shortened by 3 bases and J by 4 bases, with 15 bases between the two germline ends. Germline CDR1 SGHAT, CDR2 FQNNGV. This CDR3 is CASSFSRGSGTEAFF. The CDR3 bases are TGTGCCAGCAGCTTTTCAAGGGGCTCGGGCACTGAAGCTTTCTTT.

The chain uses TRBV28 and TRBJ2-7; D might be TRBD2 (6 bases). With 2 bases removed from V and 2 bases from J, the gap between germline ends came to 25 bases. In germline, CDR1 is MDHEN, CDR2 SYDVKM. The CDR3 has 19 residues. DNA for the CDR3: TGTGCCAGCAGTTTAAGGTTTGGAGCGGGCCCTACGAACCCCTACGAGCAGTACTTC. It yields the protein CASSLRFGAGPTNPYEQYF.

The V gene is TRBV10-2, the J gene TRBJ1-3, with 7 nucleotides matching TRBD1. Trimming took 11 bases from V and 4 from J; bases not matched to a gene: 8. Per the germline V gene, CDR1 is WSHSY and CDR2 is SAAADI. The CDR3 is 13 amino acids. This CDR3 is CAAQTGAGNTIYF. The DNA for the CDR3 is TGCGCCGCACAAACAGGGGCCGGAAACACCATATATTTT.